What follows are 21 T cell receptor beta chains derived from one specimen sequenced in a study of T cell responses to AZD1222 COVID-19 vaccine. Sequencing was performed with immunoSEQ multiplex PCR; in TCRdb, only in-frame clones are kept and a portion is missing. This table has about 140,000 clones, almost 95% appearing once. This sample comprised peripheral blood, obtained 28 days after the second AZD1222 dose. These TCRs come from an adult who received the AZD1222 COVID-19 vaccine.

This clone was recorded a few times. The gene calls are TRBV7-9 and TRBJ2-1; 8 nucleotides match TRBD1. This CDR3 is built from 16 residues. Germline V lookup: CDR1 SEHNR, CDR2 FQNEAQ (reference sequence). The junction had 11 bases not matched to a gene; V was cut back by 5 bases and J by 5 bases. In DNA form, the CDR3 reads TGTGCCAGCAGCGGGATCCGACAGGGGAGAAACAATGAGCAGTTCTTC. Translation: CASSGIRQGRNNEQFF.

The CDR3 here is CASMAGEGQPQHF. The CDR3 bases are TGTGCCAGCATGGCAGGGGAAGGGCAGCCCCAGCATTTT. The V gene is TRBV2, the J gene TRBJ1-5; a possible D gene is TRBD1 (6 bases). Germline CDR1 is SNHLY and CDR2 is FYNNEI. This CDR3 comprises 13 residues. With 7 bases removed from V and 7 bases from J, the gap between germline ends came to 14 bases.

CDR3 DNA sequence: TGCGCCAGCAGCCAAGTCCCAAGGGGGACAGCGGGCTACACCTTC. Translating it yields CASSQVPRGTAGYTF. The V call is TRBV4-3, the J call TRBJ1-2; 7 nucleotides agree with TRBD1. Germline CDR1 reads LGHNA; CDR2 reads YSLEER. Trimming took 1 base from V and 8 from J; bases not matched to a gene: 10. CDR3 length: 15 amino acids.

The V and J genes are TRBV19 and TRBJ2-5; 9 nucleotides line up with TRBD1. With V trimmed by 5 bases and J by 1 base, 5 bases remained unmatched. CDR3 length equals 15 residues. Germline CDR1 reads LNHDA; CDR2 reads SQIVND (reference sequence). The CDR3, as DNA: TGTGCCAGTAGTTCGGGACAGGGACCCCAAGAGACCCAGTACTTC. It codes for CASSSGQGPQETQYF.

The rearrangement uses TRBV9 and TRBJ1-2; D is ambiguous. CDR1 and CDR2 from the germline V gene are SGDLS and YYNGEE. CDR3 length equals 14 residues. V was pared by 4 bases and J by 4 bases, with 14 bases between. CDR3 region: CASSSQSGSYGYTF. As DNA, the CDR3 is TGTGCCAGCAGCTCCCAATCTGGGAGCTATGGCTACACCTTC.

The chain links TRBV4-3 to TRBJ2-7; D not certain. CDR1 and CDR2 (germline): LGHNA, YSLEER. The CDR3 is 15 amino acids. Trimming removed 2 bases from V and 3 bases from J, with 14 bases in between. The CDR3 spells CASSQLPGRSYEQYF. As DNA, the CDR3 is TGCGCCAGCAGCCAACTTCCAGGACGGAGCTACGAGCAGTACTTC.

Here the CDR3 reads CASRLTVNTEAFF. Here the CDR3 DNA reads TGTGCCAGCAGACTCACAGTGAACACTGAAGCTTTCTTT. This chain joins TRBV6-5 and TRBJ1-1, with unresolved D. V was pared by 6 bases and J by 0 bases, with 8 bases between. This CDR3 spans 13 amino acids. Germline V gene sequence: CDR1 MNHEY, CDR2 SVGAGI.

The CDR3 protein is CATSRDRGGETQYF. Here the CDR3 DNA reads TGTGCCACCAGCAGAGACAGGGGGGGCGAGACCCAGTACTTC. This sequence joins TRBV15 and TRBJ2-5; the D call may be TRBD1 or TRBD2 (7 bases each). The CDR3 is made up of 14 amino acids. Germline V gene data show CDR1 as LNHNV and CDR2 as YYDKDF (reference sequence). V was pared by 0 bases and J by 5 bases, with 10 bases between.

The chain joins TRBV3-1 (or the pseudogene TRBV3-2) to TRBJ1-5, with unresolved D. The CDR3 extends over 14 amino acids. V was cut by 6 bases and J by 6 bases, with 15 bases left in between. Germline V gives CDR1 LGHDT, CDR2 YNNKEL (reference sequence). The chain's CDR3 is CASSLSGSTQPQHF. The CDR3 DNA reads TGTGCCAGCAGTCTTTCGGGGTCGACTCAGCCCCAGCATTTT.

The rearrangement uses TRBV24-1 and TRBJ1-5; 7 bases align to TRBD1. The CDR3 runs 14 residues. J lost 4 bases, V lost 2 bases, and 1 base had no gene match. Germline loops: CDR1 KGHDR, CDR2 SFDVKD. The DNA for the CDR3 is TGTGCCACCAGTGATTGGGGACAGAATCAGCCCCAGCATTTT. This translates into CATSDWGQNQPQHF.

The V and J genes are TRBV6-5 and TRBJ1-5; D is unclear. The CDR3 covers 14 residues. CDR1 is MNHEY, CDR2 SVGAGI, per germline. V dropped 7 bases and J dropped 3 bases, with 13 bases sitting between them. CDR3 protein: CASTLPGNNQPQHF. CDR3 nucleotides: TGTGCCAGCACCCTACCGGGAAACAATCAGCCCCAGCATTTT.

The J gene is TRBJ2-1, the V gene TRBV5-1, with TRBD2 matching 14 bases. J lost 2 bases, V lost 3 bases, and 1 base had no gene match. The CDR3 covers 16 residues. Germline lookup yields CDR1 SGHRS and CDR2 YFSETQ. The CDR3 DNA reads TGCGCCAGCAGCTGGACTAGCGGGAGGACCTACAATGAGCAGTTCTTC. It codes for CASSWTSGRTYNEQFF.

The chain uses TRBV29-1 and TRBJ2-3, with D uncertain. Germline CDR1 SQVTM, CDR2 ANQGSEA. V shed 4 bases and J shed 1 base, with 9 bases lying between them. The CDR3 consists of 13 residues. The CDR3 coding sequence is TGCAGCGTTGGGCTGTCCGGCACAGATACGCAGTATTTT. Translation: CSVGLSGTDTQYF.

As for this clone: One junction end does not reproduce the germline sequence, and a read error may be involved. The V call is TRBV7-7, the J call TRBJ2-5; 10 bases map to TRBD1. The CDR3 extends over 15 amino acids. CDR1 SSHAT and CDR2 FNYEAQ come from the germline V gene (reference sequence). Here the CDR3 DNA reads TGTGCTAGCAGCTTATACGGGACAGGGGAGGAGACCCAGTACTTC. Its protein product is CASSLYGTGEETQYF. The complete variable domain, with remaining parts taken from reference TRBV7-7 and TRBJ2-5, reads GAGVSQSPRYKVTKRGQDVTLRCDPISSHATLYWYQQALGQGPEFLTYFNYEAQPDKSGLPSDRFSAERPEGSISTLTIQRTEQRDSAMYRCASSLYGTGEETQYFGPGTRLLVL.

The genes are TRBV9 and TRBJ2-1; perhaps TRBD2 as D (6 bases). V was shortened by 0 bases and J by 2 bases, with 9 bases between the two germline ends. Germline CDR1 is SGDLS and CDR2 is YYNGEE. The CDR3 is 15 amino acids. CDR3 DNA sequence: TGTGCCAGCAGCGTAGCCGGGGGAACCTACAATGAGCAGTTCTTC. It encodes CASSVAGGTYNEQFF.

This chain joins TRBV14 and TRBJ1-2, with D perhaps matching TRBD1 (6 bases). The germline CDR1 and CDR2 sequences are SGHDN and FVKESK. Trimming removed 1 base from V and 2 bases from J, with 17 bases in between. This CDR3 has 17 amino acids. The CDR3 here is CASSQGDIRYNNYGYTF. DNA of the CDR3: TGTGCCAGCAGCCAAGGGGACATACGATACAACAACTATGGCTACACCTTC.

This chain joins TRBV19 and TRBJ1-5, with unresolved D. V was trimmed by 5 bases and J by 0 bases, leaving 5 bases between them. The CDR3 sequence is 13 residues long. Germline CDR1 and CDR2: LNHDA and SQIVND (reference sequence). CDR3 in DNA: TGTGCCAGTAGTTACAGTAGCAATCAGCCCCAGCATTTT. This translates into CASSYSSNQPQHF.

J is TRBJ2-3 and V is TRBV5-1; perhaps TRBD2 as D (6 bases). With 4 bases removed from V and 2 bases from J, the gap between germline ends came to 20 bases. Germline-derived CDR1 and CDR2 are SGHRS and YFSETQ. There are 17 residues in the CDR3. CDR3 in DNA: TGCGCCAGCAGCAGTAACGGGAGAGGGGCAAACACAGATACGCAGTATTTT. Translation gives CASSSNGRGANTDTQYF.

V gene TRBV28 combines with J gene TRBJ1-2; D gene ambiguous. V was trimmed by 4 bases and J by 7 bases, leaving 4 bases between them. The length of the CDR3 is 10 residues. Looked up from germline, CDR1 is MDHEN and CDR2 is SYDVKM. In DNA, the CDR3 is TGTGCCAGCAGTTCTGTTGGCTACACCTTC. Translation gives CASSSVGYTF.

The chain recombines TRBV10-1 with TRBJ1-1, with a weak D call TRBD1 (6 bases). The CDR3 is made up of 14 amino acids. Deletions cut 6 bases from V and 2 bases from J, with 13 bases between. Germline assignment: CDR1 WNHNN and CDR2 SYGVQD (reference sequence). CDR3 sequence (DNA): TGCGCCAGCAGCCCGGACAGCTCAAACACTGAAGCTTTCTTT. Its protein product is CASSPDSSNTEAFF.

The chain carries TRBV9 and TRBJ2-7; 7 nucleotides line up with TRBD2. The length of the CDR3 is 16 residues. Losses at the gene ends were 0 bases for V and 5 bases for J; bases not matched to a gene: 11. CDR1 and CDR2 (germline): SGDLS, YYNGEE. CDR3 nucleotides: TGTGCCAGCAGCGTAGGAACCGCGGGAGTAGCCCACGAGCAGTACTTC. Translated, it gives CASSVGTAGVAHEQYF.